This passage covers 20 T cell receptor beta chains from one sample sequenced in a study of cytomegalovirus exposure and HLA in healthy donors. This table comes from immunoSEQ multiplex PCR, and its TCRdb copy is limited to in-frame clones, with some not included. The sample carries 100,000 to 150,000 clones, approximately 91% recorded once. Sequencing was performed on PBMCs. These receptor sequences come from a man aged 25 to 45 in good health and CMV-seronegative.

The CDR3 sequence: CASSLGGTKNTEAFF. The CDR3 DNA reads as TGCGCCAGCAGCTTGGGCGGGACGAAGAACACTGAAGCTTTCTTT. This rearrangement joins TRBV5-1 to TRBJ1-1; perhaps TRBD1 as D (5 bases). The V end was cut by 0 bases, the J end by 1 base, with 10 bases between. From germline, CDR1 is SGHRS and CDR2 YFSETQ. The CDR3 is 15 residues long.

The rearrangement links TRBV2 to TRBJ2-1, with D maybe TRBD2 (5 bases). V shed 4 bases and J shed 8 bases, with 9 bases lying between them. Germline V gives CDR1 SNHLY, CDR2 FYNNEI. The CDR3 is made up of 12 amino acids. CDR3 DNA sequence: TGTGCCAGCAGTGCTGCTAGCTATGAGCAGTTCTTC. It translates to CASSAASYEQFF.

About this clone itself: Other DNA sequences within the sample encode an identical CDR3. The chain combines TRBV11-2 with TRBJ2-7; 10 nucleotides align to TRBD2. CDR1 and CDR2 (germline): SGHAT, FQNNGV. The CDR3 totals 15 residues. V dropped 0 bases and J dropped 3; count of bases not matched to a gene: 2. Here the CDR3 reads CASSLEASGSYEQYF. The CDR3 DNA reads TGTGCCAGCAGCTTAGAGGCTAGCGGGAGCTACGAGCAGTACTTC.

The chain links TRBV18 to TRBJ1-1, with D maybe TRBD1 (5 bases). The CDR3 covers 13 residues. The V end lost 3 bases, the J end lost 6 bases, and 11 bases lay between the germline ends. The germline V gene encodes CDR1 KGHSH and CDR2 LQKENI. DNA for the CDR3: TGTGCCAGCTCACCTGGACAAGAGGCTGAAGCTTTCTTT. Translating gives CASSPGQEAEAFF.

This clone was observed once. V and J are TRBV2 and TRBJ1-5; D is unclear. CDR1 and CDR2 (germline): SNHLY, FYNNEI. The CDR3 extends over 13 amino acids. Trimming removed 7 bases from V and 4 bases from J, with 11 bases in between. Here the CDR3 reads CASMADINQPQHF. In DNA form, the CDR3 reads TGTGCCAGCATGGCAGACATTAATCAGCCCCAGCATTTT. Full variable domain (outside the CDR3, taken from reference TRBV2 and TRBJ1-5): EPEVTQTPSHQVTQMGQEVILRCVPISNHLYFYWYRQILGQKVEFLVSFYNNEISEKSEIFDDQFSVERPDGSNFTLKIRSTKLEDSAMYFCASMADINQPQHFGDGTRLSIL.

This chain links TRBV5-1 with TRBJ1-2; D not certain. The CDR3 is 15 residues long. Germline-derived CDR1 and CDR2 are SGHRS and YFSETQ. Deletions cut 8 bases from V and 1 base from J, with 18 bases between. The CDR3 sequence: CASTLEVRFNYGYTF. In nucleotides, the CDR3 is TGCGCCAGTACCCTGGAGGTCCGCTTTAACTATGGCTACACCTTC.

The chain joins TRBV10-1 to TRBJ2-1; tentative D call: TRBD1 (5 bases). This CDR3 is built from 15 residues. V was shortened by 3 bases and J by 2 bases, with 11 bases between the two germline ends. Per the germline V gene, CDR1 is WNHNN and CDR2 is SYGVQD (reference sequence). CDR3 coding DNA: TGCGCCAGCAGTGAAGGGGTGAACCCCTACAATGAGCAGTTCTTC. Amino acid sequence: CASSEGVNPYNEQFF.

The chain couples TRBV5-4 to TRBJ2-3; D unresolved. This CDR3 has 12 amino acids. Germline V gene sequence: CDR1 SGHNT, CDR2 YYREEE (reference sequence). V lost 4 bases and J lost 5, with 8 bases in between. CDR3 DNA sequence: TGTGCCAGCAGCCTAGACTTAGATACGCAGTATTTT. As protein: CASSLDLDTQYF.

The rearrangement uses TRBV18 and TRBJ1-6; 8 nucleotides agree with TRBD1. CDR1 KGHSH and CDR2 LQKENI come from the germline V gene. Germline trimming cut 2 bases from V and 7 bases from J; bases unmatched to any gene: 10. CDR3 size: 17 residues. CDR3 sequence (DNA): TGTGCCAGCTCACCAGAGGGCTGGGGACAGGCAAATTCACCCCTCCACTTT. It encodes CASSPEGWGQANSPLHF.

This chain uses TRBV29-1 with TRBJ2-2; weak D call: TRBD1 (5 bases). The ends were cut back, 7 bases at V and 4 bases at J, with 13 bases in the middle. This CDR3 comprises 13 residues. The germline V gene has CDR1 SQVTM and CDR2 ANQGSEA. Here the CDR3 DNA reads TGCAGCGCCAGGGTTTCGAGCACCGGGGAGCTGTTTTTT. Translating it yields CSARVSSTGELFF.

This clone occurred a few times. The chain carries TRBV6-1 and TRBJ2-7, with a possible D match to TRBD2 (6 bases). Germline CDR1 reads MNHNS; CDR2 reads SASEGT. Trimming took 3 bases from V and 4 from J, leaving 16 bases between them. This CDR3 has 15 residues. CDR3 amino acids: CASSDDSGGPYEQYF. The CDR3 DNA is TGTGCCAGCAGTGATGATAGCGGAGGCCCTTACGAGCAGTACTTC.

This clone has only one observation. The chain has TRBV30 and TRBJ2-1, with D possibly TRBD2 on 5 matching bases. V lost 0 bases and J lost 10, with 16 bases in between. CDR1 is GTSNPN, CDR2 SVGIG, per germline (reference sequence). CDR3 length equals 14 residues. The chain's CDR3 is CAWSVDSLAGEQFF. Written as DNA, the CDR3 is TGTGCCTGGAGTGTTGACTCCTTGGCGGGCGAGCAGTTCTTC.

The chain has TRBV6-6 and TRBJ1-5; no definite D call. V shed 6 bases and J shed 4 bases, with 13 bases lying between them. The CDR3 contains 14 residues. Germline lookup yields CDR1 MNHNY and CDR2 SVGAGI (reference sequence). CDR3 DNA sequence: TGTGCCAGCAGAAACCCAGGAGGGAATCAGCCCCAGCATTTT. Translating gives CASRNPGGNQPQHF.

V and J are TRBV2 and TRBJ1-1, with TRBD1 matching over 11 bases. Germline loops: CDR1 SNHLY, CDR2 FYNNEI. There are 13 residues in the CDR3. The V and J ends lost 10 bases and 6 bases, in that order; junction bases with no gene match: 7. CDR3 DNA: TGTGCCACCCGGGACAGGGGGTCGTCTGAAGCTTTCTTT. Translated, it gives CATRDRGSSEAFF.

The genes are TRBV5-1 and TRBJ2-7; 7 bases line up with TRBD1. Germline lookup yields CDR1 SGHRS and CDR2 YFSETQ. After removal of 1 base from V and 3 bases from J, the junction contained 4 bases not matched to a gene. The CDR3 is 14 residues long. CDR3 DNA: TGCGCCAGCAGCTTGCAGGGACAGCTCTACGAGCAGTACTTC. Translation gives CASSLQGQLYEQYF. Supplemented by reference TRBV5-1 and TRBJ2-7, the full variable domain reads KAGVTQTPRYLIKTRGQQVTLSCSPISGHRSVSWYQQTPGQGLQFLFEYFSETQRNKGNFPGRFSGRQFSNSRSEMNVSTLELGDSALYLCASSLQGQLYEQYFGPGTRLTVT.

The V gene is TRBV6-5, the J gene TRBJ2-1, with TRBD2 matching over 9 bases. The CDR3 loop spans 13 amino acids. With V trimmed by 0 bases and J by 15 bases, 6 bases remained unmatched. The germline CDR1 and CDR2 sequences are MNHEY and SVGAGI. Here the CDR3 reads CASSYSLAGVPFF. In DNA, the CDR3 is TGTGCCAGCAGTTACTCGTTAGCGGGAGTCCCGTTCTTC.

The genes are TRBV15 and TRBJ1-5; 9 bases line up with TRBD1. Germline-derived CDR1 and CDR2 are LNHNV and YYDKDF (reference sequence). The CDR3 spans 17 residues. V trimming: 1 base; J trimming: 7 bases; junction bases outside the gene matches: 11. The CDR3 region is CATSRGDRDGADQPQHF. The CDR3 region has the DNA TGTGCCACCAGCAGAGGGGACAGGGATGGGGCGGACCAGCCCCAGCATTTT. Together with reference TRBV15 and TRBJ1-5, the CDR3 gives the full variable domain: DAMVIQNPRYQVTQFGKPVTLSCSQTLNHNVMYWYQQKSSQAPKLLFHYYDKDFNNEADTPDNFQSRRPNTSFCFLDIRSPGLGDTAMYLCATSRGDRDGADQPQHFGDGTRLSIL.

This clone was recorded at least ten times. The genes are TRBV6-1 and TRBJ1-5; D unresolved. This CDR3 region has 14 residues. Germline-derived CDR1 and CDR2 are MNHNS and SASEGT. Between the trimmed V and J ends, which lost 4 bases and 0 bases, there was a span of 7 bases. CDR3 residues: CASSAGISNQPQHF. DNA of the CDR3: TGTGCCAGCAGTGCGGGTATTAGCAATCAGCCCCAGCATTTT.

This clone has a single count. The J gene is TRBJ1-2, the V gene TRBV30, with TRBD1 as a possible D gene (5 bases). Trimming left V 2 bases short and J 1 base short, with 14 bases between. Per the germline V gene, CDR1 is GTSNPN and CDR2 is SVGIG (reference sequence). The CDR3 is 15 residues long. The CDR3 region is CAWSYLRGNNYGYTF. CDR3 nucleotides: TGTGCCTGGAGTTACCTACGGGGGAATAACTATGGCTACACCTTC.

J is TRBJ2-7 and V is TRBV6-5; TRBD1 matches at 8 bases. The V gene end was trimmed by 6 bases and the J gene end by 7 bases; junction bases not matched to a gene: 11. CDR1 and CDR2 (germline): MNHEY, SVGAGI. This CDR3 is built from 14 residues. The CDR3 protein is CASRVDRAYLEQYF. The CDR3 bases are TGTGCCAGCAGGGTGGACAGGGCATATCTGGAGCAGTACTTC.